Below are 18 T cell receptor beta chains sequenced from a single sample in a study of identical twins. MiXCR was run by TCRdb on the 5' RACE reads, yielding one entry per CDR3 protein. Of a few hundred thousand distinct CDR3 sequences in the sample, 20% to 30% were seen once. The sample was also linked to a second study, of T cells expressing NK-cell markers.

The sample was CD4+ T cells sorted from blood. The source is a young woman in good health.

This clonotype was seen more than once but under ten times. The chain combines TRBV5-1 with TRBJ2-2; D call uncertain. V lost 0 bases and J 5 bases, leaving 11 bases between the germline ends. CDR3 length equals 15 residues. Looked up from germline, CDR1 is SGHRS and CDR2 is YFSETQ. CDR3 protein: CASSLALVDTGELFF. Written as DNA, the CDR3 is TGCGCCAGCAGCTTGGCCCTAGTTGATACCGGGGAGCTGTTTTTT.

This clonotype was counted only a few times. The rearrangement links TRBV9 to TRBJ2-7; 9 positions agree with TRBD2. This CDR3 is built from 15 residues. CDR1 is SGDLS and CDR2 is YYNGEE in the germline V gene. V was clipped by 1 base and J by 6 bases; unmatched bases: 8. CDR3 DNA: TGTGCCAGCAGCGTACTACCGGGACTAGCTAGCGAGCAGTACTTC. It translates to CASSVLPGLASEQYF.

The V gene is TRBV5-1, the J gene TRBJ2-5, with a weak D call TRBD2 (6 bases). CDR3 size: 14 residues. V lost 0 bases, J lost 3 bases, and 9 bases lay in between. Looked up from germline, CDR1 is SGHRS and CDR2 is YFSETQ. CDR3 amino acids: CASSLGTNKETQYF. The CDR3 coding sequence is TGCGCCAGCAGCTTGGGGACTAATAAAGAGACCCAGTACTTC.

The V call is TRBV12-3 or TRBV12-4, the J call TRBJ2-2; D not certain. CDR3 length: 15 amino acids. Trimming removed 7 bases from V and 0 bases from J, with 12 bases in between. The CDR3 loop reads CASTIWPANTGELFF. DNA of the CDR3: TGTGCCAGCACTATTTGGCCTGCGAACACCGGGGAGCTGTTTTTT.

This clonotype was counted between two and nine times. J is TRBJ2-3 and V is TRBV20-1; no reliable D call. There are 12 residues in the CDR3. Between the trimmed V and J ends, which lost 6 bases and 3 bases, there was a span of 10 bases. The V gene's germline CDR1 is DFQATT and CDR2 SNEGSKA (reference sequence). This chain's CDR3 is CSAQRLTDTQYF. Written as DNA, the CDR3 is TGCAGTGCCCAACGCCTTACAGATACGCAGTATTTT.

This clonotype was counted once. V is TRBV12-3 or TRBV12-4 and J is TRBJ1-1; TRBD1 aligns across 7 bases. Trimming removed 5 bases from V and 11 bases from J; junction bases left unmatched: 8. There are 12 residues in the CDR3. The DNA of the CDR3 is TGTGCCAGCAGTATGACAGGGTATGGCGCTTTCTTT. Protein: CASSMTGYGAFF.

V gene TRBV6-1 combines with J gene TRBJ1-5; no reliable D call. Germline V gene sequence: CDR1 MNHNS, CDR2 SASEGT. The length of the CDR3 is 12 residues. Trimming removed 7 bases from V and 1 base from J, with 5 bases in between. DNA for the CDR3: TGTGCCAGCAACAGAAGCAATCAGCCCCAGCATTTT. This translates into CASNRSNQPQHF.

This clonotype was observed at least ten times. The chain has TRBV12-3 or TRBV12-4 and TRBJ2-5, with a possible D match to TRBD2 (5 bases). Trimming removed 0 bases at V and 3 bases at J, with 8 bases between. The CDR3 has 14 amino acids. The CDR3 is CASSLAIGKETQYF. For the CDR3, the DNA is TGTGCCAGCAGTTTAGCCATCGGGAAAGAGACCCAGTACTTC.

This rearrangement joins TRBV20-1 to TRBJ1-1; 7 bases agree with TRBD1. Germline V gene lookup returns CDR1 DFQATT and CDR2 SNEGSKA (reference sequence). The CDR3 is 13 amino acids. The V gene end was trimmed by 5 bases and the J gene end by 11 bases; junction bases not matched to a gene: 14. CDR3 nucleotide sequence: TGCAGTGCTGAAGACAACAGGGGCCTCGCGGCTTTCTTT. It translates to CSAEDNRGLAAFF.

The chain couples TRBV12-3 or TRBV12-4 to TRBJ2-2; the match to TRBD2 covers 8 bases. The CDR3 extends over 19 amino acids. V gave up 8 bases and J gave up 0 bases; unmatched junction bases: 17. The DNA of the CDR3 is TGTGCCAGCTTCCCCCCCGGCGGGGGGCCCCTACCGAACACCGGGGAGCTGTTTTTT. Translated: CASFPPGGGPLPNTGELFF.

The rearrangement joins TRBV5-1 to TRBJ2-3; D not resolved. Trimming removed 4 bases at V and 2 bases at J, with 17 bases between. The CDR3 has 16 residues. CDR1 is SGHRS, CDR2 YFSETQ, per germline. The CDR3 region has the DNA TGCGCCAGCAGCCTCTACGGCGCTGGATTCACAGATACGCAGTATTTT. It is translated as CASSLYGAGFTDTQYF. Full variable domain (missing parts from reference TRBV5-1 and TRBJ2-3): KAGVTQTPRYLIKTRGQQVTLSCSPISGHRSVSWYQQTPGQGLQFLFEYFSETQRNKGNFPGRFSGRQFSNSRSEMNVSTLELGDSALYLCASSLYGAGFTDTQYFGPGTRLTVL.

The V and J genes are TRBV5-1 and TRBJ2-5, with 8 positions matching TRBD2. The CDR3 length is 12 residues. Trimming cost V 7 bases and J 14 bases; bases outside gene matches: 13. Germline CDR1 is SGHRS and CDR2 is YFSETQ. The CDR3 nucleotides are TGCGCCAGCGGCCAAGTGGCGGGGGGACTTTACTTC. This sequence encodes CASGQVAGGLYF.

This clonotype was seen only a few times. CDR3 nucleotide sequence: TGCAGTGCGAGTTCCGGGACTGCCAAGGTCGAGCAGTACTTC. Its protein product is CSASSGTAKVEQYF. The chain couples TRBV20-1 to TRBJ2-7, with a possible D match to TRBD2 (6 bases). V was clipped by 6 bases and J by 6 bases, with 21 bases between them. Germline CDR1 and CDR2: DFQATT and SNEGSKA (reference sequence). The length of the CDR3 is 14 residues.

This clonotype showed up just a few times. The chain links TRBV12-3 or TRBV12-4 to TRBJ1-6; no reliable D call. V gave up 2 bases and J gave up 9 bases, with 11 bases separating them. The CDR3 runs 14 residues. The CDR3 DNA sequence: TGTGCCAGCAGTTTACGGCAGTCAAGTTCACCCCTCCACTTT. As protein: CASSLRQSSSPLHF.

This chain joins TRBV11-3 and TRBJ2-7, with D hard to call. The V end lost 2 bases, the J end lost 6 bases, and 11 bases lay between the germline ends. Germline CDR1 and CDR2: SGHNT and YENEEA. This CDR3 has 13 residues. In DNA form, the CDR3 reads TGTGCCAGCAGCTTACCCGTACCCGGCGAGCAGTACTTC. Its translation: CASSLPVPGEQYF.

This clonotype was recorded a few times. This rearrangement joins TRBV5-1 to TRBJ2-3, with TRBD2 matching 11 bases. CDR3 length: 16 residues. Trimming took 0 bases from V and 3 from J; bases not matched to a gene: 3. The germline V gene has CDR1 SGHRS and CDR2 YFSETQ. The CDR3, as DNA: TGCGCCAGCAGCTTGGATCTAGCGGGGGGTACAGATACGCAGTATTTT. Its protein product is CASSLDLAGGTDTQYF.

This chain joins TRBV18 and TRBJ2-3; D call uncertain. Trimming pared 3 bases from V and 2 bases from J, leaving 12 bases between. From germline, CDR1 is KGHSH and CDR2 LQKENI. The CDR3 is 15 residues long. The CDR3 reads CASSPSLSLTDTQYF. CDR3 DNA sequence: TGTGCCAGCTCACCGAGCCTTTCCCTCACAGATACGCAGTATTTT. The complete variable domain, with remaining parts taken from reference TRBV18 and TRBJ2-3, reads NAGVMQNPRHLVRRRGQEARLRCSPMKGHSHVYWYRQLPEEGLKFMVYLQKENIIDESGMPKERFSAEFPKEGPSILRIQQVVRGDSAAYFCASSPSLSLTDTQYFGPGTRLTVL.

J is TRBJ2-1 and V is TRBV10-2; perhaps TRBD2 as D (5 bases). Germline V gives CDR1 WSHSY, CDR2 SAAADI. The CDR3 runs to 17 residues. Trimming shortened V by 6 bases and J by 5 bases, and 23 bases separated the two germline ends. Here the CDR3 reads CASRGYHMEAGNNEQFF. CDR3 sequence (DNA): TGCGCCAGCAGGGGCTACCACATGGAAGCCGGGAACAATGAGCAGTTCTTC.